This T cell receptor (beta chain) was sequenced for a study of shared clonotypes between healthy human individuals. Naivety among CD8 cells was defined by CD45RO negativity and positive CCR7 selection, thereby excluding terminally differentiated effector memory CD45RA+ cells. This clone is a singleton in its sample. Its matching antigen is unknown. The sample has other DNA sequences that encode this CDR3 too. Sorted-subset replicate PCR reactions were performed with approximately 200 ng DNA, corresponding to roughly 27,000 T cell genomes. Some clones are missing from TCRdb's copy, which holds only in-frame ones; the method was immunoSEQ multiplex PCR. The sample records around 2,000,000 clones, about 95% being singletons. V was cut by 1 base and J by 4 bases, with 10 bases left in between. The CDR3 consists of 14 residues. The germline V gene has CDR1 MGHRA and CDR2 YSYEKL. Study-level results: Non-shared clonotypes showed lower generation probabilities than clonotypes common to all four donors. Blood alone was sampled, and tissue repertoires likely differ. In having few donors, the study represented limited genetic and exposure-history diversity.

Sequenced: naive CD8+ T cells sorted from blood. The genes are TRBV4-1 and TRBJ1-1; D gene ambiguous. The clonotype comes from a man aged 18 to 29 in good health. The CDR3 reads CASSQATGGTEAFF. The DNA of the CDR3 is TGCGCCAGCAGCCAAGCTACGGGCGGCACTGAAGCTTTCTTT.